This paragraph reports one T cell receptor beta chain. The sample comes from a study of blood T cell repertoires in COVID-19. As for the study in general: Sources were T cells, B-cell-depleted T cells, or PBMCs; the material itself was cDNA or gDNA.

Assay: immunoSEQ multiplex PCR; the TCRdb copy retains only in-frame clones and omits some. The sample carries tens of thousands of clones, over 75% recorded once. Per germline, CDR1 ENHRY and CDR2 SYGVKD. Trimming shortened V by 0 bases and J by 5 bases, and 8 bases separated the two germline ends. This CDR3 spans 15 amino acids. The clonotype was recovered from a human donor in a cohort sampled during active COVID-19. The chain has TRBV10-3 and TRBJ1-6; TRBD1 is a possible D gene (5 bases). The sequencing input was peripheral blood. The CDR3 DNA reads TGTGCCATCAGTGAGTCGTGGGGGGATAATTCACCCCTCCACTTT. It translates to CAISESWGDNSPLHF.